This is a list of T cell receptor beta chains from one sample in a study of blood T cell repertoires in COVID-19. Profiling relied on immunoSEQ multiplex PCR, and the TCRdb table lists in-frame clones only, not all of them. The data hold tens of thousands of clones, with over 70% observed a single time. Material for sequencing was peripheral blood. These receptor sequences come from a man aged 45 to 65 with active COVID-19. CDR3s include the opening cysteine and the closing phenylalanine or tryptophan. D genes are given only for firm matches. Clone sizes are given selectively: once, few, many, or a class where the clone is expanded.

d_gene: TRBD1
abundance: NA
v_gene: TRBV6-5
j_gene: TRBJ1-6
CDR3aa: CASSYSRDRASPLHF
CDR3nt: TGTGCCAGCAGTTACTCAAGGGACAGGGCTTCACCCCTCCACTTT

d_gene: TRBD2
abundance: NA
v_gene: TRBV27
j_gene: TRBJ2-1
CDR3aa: CASRPSGITHNEQFF
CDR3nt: TGTGCCAGCAGGCCTAGCGGGATAACCCACAATGAGCAGTTCTTC

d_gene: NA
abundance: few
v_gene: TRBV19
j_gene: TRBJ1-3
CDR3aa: CASSQFWGNTIYF
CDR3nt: TGTGCCAGTAGCCAGTTCTGGGGAAACACCATATATTTT

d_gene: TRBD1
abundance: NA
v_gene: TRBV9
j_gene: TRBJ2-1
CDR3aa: CASSVARDSYNEQFF
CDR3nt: TGTGCCAGCAGCGTAGCGAGGGACAGCTACAATGAGCAGTTCTTC

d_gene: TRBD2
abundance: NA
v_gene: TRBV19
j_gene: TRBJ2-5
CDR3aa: CASSLGLVETQYF
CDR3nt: TGTGCCAGTAGTTTGGGACTAGTTGAGACCCAGTACTTC

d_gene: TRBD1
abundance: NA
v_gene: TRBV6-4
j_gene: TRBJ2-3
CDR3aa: CASRSTGGAAPDTQYF
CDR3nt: TGTGCCAGCAGGTCTACAGGGGGCGCCGCGCCAGATACGCAGTATTTT

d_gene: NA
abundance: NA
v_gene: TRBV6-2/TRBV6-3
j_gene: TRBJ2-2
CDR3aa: CASSYFPSSDTGELFF
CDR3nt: TGTGCCAGCAGTTACTTCCCTAGCAGCGACACCGGGGAGCTGTTTTTT

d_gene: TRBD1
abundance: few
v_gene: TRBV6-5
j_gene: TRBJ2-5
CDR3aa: CASSRDSVETQYF
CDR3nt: TGTGCCAGCAGTCGGGACAGCGTGGAGACCCAGTACTTC

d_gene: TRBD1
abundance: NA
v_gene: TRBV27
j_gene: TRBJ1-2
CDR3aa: CASSLRTGVYGYTF
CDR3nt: TGTGCCAGCAGTTTAAGGACAGGGGTATATGGCTACACCTTC

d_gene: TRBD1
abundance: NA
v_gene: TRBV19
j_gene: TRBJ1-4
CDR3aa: CASSIAARGRNEKLFF
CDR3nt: TGTGCCAGTAGTATAGCGGCAAGGGGGCGGAATGAAAAACTGTTTTTT

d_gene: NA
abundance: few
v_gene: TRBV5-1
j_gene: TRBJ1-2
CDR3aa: CASSLQANYGYTF
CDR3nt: TGCGCCAGCAGCTTGCAGGCCAACTATGGCTACACCTTC

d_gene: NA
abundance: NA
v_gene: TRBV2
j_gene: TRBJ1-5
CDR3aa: CASNREGSNQPQHF
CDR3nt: TGTGCCAGCAATAGGGAGGGCAGCAATCAGCCCCAGCATTTT

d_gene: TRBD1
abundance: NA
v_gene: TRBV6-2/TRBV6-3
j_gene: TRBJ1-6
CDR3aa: CASSPGQGLSPLHF
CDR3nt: TGTGCCAGCAGTCCCGGACAGGGACTCTCACCCCTCCACTTT

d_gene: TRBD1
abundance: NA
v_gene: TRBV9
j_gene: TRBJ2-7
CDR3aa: CASSAETGNEQYF
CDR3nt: TGTGCCAGCAGCGCGGAGACAGGGAACGAGCAGTACTTC

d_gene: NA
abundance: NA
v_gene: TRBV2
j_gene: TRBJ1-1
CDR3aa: CASLLGGSLRAFF
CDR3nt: TGTGCCAGCTTATTAGGAGGGAGTCTTCGAGCTTTCTTT

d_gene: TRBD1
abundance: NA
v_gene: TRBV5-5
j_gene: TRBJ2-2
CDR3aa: CASDRELTGELFF
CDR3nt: TGTGCTTCGGACAGGGAATTAACCGGGGAGCTGTTTTTT

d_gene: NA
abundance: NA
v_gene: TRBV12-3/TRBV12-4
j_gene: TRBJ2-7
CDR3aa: CASTMGVRYEQYF
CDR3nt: TGTGCCAGCACCATGGGAGTCCGATACGAGCAGTACTTC

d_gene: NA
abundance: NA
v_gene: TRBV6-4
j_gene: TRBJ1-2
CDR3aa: CASRRAFGDGYTF
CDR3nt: TGTGCCAGCAGGCGGGCTTTCGGCGATGGCTACACCTTC

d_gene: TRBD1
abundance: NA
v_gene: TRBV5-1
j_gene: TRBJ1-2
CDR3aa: CASSFGQGRYGYTF
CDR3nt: TGCGCCAGCAGCTTTGGACAGGGGAGGTATGGCTACACCTTC

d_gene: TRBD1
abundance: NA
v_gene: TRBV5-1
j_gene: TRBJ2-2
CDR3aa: CASSVRGTGKTGELFF
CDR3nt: TGCGCCAGCAGCGTGCGAGGGACAGGGAAGACCGGGGAGCTGTTTTTT

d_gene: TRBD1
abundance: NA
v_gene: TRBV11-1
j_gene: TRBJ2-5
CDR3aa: CASSTRQGRETQYF
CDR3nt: TGTGCCAGCAGCACCCGACAGGGTCGGGAGACCCAGTACTTC

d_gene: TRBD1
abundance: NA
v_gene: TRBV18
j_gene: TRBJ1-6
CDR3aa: CASSRDSLNSPLHF
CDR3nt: TGTGCCAGCTCACGGGACAGCCTTAATTCACCCCTCCACTTT

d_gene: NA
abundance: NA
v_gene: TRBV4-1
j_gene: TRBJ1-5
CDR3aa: CASSPGDTSNQPQHF
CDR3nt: TGCGCCAGCAGCCCAGGGGATACTAGCAATCAGCCCCAGCATTTT

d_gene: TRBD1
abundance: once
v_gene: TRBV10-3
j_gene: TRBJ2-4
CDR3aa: CAISGTQGEIQYF
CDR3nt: TGTGCCATCAGTGGAACCCAGGGGGAGATTCAGTACTTC

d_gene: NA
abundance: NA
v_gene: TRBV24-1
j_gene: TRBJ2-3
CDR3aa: CAESLGRPPNTDTQYF
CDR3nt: TGTGCCGAGTCTCTGGGGCGGCCCCCAAACACAGATACGCAGTATTTT

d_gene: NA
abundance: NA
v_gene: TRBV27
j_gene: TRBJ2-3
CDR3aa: CASSLGGKVTDTQYF
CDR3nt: TGTGCCAGCAGTTTAGGGGGGAAGGTCACAGATACGCAGTATTTT

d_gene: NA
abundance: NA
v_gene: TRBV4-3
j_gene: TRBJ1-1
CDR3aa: CASSQDSPGGGTEAFF
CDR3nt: TGCGCCAGCAGCCAAGATAGTCCGGGGGGGGGCACTGAAGCTTTCTTT

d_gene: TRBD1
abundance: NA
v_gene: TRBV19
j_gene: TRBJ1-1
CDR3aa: CASTQGGTEAFF
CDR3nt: TGTGCCAGTACACAGGGGGGGACTGAAGCTTTCTTT

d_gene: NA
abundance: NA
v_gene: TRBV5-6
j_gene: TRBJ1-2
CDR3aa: CASSSTDEGILYGYTF
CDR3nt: TGTGCCAGCAGCTCCACTGACGAGGGAATCCTCTATGGCTACACCTTC

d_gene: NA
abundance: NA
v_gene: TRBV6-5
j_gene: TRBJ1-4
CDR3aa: CASSSLGGANEKLFF
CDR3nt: TGTGCCAGCAGTTCATTGGGAGGGGCTAATGAAAAACTGTTTTTT

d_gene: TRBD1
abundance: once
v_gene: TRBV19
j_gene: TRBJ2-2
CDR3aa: CASSIRAGGTGELFF
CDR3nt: TGTGCCAGTAGTATAAGGGCAGGGGGCACCGGGGAGCTGTTTTTT

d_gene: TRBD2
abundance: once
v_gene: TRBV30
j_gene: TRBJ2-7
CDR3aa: CAWGDSGIYEQYF
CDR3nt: TGTGCCTGGGGCGATAGCGGGATTTACGAGCAGTACTTC

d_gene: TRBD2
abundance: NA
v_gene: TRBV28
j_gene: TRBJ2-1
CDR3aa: CASRLAGGSSYNEQFF
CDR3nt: TGTGCCAGCAGGCTAGCGGGAGGGAGCTCCTACAATGAGCAGTTCTTC

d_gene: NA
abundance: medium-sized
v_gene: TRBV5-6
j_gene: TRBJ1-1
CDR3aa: CASSLLGGTEAFF
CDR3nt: TGTGCCAGCAGCTTGCTCGGGGGCACTGAAGCTTTCTTT

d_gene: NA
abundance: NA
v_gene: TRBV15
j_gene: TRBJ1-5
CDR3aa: CATSRESNGDQPQHF
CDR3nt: TGTGCCACCAGCAGAGAATCGAACGGAGATCAGCCCCAGCATTTT

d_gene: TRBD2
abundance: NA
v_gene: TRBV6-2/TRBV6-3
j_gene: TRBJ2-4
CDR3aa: CASSPGGVLAKNIQYF
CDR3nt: TGTGCCAGCAGCCCCGGGGGGGTACTAGCCAAAAACATTCAGTACTTC